This TCR beta chain was recorded in a study of graft-versus-host responses after intestinal transplantation. Per germline, CDR1 MDHEN and CDR2 SYDVKM. The CDR3 extends over 18 amino acids. V shed 5 bases, J shed 9 bases, and the junction held 22 bases outside the gene matches. Data came from immunoSEQ multiplex PCR; TCRdb stores just in-frame clones and leaves some out. The sample lists about 9,600 clones; about 96% were seen once. Specimen: bone marrow, collected around 500 days after intestinal transplantation. The V gene is TRBV28, the J gene TRBJ2-7, with 10 nucleotides matching TRBD2. The sequence was obtained from a human patient who received an intestinal transplant, so some T cells may come from the graft donor. CDR3 nucleotide sequence: TGTGCCAGCAGTACGCCCAATAGGGAGCAGCGGGAGGGGAGATCGCAGTACTTC. It specifies CASSTPNREQREGRSQYF.